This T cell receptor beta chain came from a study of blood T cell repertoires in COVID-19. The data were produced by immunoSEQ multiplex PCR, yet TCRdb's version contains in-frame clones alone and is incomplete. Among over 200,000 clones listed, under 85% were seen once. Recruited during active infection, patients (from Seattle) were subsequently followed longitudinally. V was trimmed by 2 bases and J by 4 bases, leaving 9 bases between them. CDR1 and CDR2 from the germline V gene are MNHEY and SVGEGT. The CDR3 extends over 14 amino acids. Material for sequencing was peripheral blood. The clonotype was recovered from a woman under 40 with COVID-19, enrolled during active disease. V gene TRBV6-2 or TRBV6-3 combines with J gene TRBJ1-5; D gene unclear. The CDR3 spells CASSYVTANQPQHF. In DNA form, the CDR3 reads TGTGCCAGCAGTTACGTAACAGCTAATCAGCCCCAGCATTTT.